This T cell receptor beta chain was sequenced during a study of T cells after somatic rescue of genetic block. The repertoire was sequenced with immunoSEQ multiplex PCR; TCRdb's copy has only in-frame clones and lacks some. The sample holds about 120,000 clones, 75% to 95% seen once. The V gene lost 6 bases and the J gene lost 5 bases, with 9 bases spanning the gap. The germline gives CDR1 DFQATT, CDR2 SNEGSKA (reference sequence). This CDR3 has 11 amino acids. This clone was detected once. This rearrangement joins TRBV20-1 to TRBJ2-3; D is uncertain. The origin of this receptor is a woman aged 18-29 years. Sequenced sample: peripheral blood mononuclear cells (PBMCs). Written as DNA, the CDR3 is TGCAGTGCGCGGATCTTAGATACGCAGTATTTT. It encodes CSARILDTQYF.